These 32 T cell receptor beta chains originate from one sample sequenced in a study of T cell responses to AZD1222 COVID-19 vaccine. Assay: immunoSEQ multiplex PCR; the TCRdb copy retains only in-frame clones and omits some. Counted here are under 150,000 clones, roughly 92% occurring once; the ten biggest clones make up roughly 1%. Sequences were derived from peripheral blood, sampled 28 days after the second AZD1222 dose. The receptors come from an adult who received the AZD1222 COVID-19 vaccine.

This chain joins TRBV2 and TRBJ1-6; TRBD1 agrees at 9 bases. Trimming at V came to 6 bases and at J to 9 bases, leaving 9 bases not matched to a gene. In germline, CDR1 is SNHLY, CDR2 FYNNEI. This CDR3 has 15 amino acids. The DNA of the CDR3 is TGTGCCAGCAGGGCGGCGAGACAGGGGGTTTCACCCCTCCACTTT. The encoded protein is CASRAARQGVSPLHF.

The rearrangement links TRBV30 to TRBJ1-2; D is unclear. Germline CDR1 and CDR2: GTSNPN and SVGIG (reference sequence). Trimming left V 2 bases short and J 2 bases short, with 12 bases between. The CDR3 has 14 amino acids. The CDR3 DNA is TGTGCCTGGAGTTTGCACCCTAACAACTATGGCTACACCTTC. It translates to CAWSLHPNNYGYTF.

The chain recombines TRBV7-8 with TRBJ1-6; perhaps TRBD1 as D (6 bases). V lost 5 bases, J lost 7 bases, and 9 bases lay in between. The CDR3 has 13 residues. Looked up from germline, CDR1 is SGHVS and CDR2 is FQNEAQ. The CDR3 nucleotides read TGTGCCAGCAGCCTAACAGGGAATTCACCCCTCCACTTT. This sequence encodes CASSLTGNSPLHF.

This chain joins TRBV2 and TRBJ1-1, with 7 nucleotides matching TRBD1. The ends lost 3 bases at V and 3 bases at J; junction bases unmatched: 7. The germline V gene has CDR1 SNHLY and CDR2 FYNNEI. The CDR3 is made up of 15 amino acids. The CDR3 spells CASSDPLTGHTEAFF. CDR3 nucleotides: TGTGCCAGCAGTGACCCCTTGACAGGGCACACTGAAGCTTTCTTT.

The rearrangement uses TRBV25-1 and TRBJ2-2; a possible D gene is TRBD1 (5 bases). Germline CDR1 reads MGHDK; CDR2 reads SYGVNS. V was cut by 4 bases and J by 7 bases, with 7 bases left in between. This CDR3 is built from 12 residues. DNA of the CDR3: TGTGCCAGCAGTGGGGGCATCGGGGAGCTGTTTTTT. It is translated as CASSGGIGELFF.

The chain joins TRBV29-1 to TRBJ2-1; TRBD2 agrees at 9 bases. Germline CDR1 is SQVTM and CDR2 is ANQGSEA. V dropped 1 base and J dropped 8; count of bases not matched to a gene: 12. This CDR3 is built from 16 residues. CDR3 region: CSVEALISGGRHEQFF. The CDR3 DNA is TGCAGCGTTGAAGCCCTAATAAGCGGGGGGCGGCATGAGCAGTTCTTC.

The gene calls are TRBV7-2 and TRBJ2-1; TRBD1 is a possible D gene (6 bases). Trimming took 4 bases from V and 15 from J, leaving 19 bases between them. The CDR3 covers 13 residues. CDR1 is SGHTA, CDR2 FQGNSA, per germline. The CDR3 sequence is CASSSRQAQLPFF. The CDR3 coding sequence is TGTGCCAGCAGCTCCCGACAGGCGCAATTACCGTTCTTC.

The chain recombines TRBV11-3 with TRBJ1-1; TRBD1 is a possible D gene (5 bases). With 2 bases removed from V and 6 bases from J, the gap between germline ends came to 10 bases. There are 13 residues in the CDR3. From germline, CDR1 is SGHNT and CDR2 YENEEA. CDR3 sequence: CASSLSGRAEAFF. The CDR3, as DNA: TGTGCCAGCAGCTTATCAGGGCGGGCTGAAGCTTTCTTT.

The chain is built from TRBV29-1 and TRBJ2-3; 7 bases line up with TRBD2. The CDR3 is made up of 14 amino acids. The V gene end was trimmed by 1 base and the J gene end by 2 bases; junction bases not matched to a gene: 3. CDR1 and CDR2 (germline): SQVTM, ANQGSEA. The CDR3: CSVEVRDYTDTQYF. CDR3 nucleotide sequence: TGCAGCGTTGAAGTCAGGGACTACACAGATACGCAGTATTTT.

The chain carries TRBV5-6 and TRBJ2-7; D is perhaps TRBD2 (5 bases). CDR1 and CDR2 (germline): SGHDT, YYEEEE. CDR3 length equals 16 residues. Trimming removed 4 bases from V and 2 bases from J, with 19 bases in between. The CDR3 protein is CASSPPGSGRTYEQYF. The CDR3 DNA is TGTGCCAGCAGCCCACCCGGAAGCGGCAGGACCTACGAGCAGTACTTC. Filled out from reference TRBV5-6 and TRBJ2-7, the complete variable domain reads DAGVTQSPTHLIKTRGQQVTLRCSPKSGHDTVSWYQQALGQGPQFIFQYYEEEERQRGNFPDRFSGHQFPNYSSELNVNALLLGDSALYLCASSPPGSGRTYEQYFGPGTRLTVT.

The V gene is TRBV6-6, the J gene TRBJ1-2; D is unclear. V lost 1 base to trimming and J lost 8 bases, with 8 bases between them. Looked up from germline, CDR1 is MNHNY and CDR2 is SVGAGI (reference sequence). This CDR3 spans 12 amino acids. In nucleotides, the CDR3 is TGTGCCAGCAGTTACTTAGGTAACGGCTACACCTTC. This sequence encodes CASSYLGNGYTF.

In its sample, this clone ranks as medium-sized. The genes are TRBV7-9 and TRBJ1-4; D is perhaps TRBD1 (5 bases). There are 15 residues in the CDR3. The germline V and J ends were trimmed by 5 bases and 7 bases, with 17 bases remaining between them. The V gene's germline CDR1 is SEHNR and CDR2 FQNEAQ (reference sequence). The CDR3 bases are TGTGCCAGCAGCCCGAGGAGGGGCGGGGGTGAAAAACTGTTTTTT. Translating it yields CASSPRRGGGEKLFF.

This sequence joins TRBV27 and TRBJ1-6; D is perhaps TRBD1 (5 bases). CDR3 length equals 16 residues. The V gene lost 6 bases and the J gene lost 9 bases, with 21 bases spanning the gap. Germline CDR1 is MNHEY and CDR2 is SMNVEV (reference sequence). The CDR3 spells CASSATGGVKSSPLHF. In nucleotides, the CDR3 is TGTGCCAGCAGCGCCACGGGGGGGGTAAAGAGTTCACCCCTCCACTTT.

This rearrangement joins TRBV6-5 to TRBJ2-3, with D uncertain. With 6 bases removed from V and 4 bases from J, the gap between germline ends came to 14 bases. The CDR3 contains 14 residues. The V gene's germline CDR1 is MNHEY and CDR2 SVGAGI. The CDR3 region has the DNA TGTGCCAGCAGCCCGTTACTACGGGCAGATACGCAGTATTTT. Translation gives CASSPLLRADTQYF.

J is TRBJ2-5 and V is TRBV11-2; weak D call: TRBD2 (5 bases). Germline V CDR1 and CDR2: SGHAT, FQNNGV. CDR3 length: 14 residues. V gave up 0 bases and J gave up 4 bases, with 9 bases separating them. CDR3 sequence (DNA): TGTGCCAGCAGCTTAGAACCAGCGGCAGAGACCCAGTACTTC. Translated: CASSLEPAAETQYF.

The CDR3 protein is CASNRGGPANEKLFF. For the CDR3, the DNA is TGTGCCAGCAATAGGGGAGGGCCTGCTAATGAAAAACTGTTTTTT. The V gene is TRBV6-5, the J gene TRBJ1-4; a weak D match, TRBD1 (5 bases). The CDR3 runs to 15 residues. V lost 7 bases and J 3 bases, leaving 15 bases between the germline ends. Germline V gives CDR1 MNHEY, CDR2 SVGAGI.

This clone was seen only once. The chain joins TRBV18 to TRBJ1-1; D unclear. V was shortened by 2 bases and J by 6 bases, with 16 bases between the two germline ends. CDR1 KGHSH and CDR2 LQKENI come from the germline V gene. The CDR3 loop spans 15 amino acids. For the CDR3, the DNA is TGTGCCAGCTCACCATTGACCCCCCCGGGCGCTGAAGCTTTCTTT. This gives the protein CASSPLTPPGAEAFF.

This rearrangement joins TRBV5-1 to TRBJ1-1, with a possible D match to TRBD1 (5 bases). CDR1 and CDR2 from the germline V gene are SGHRS and YFSETQ. V was clipped by 4 bases and J by 1 base, with 14 bases between them. The CDR3 contains 15 residues. CDR3 sequence reads: CASSPTGTGNTEAFF. CDR3 in DNA: TGCGCCAGCAGCCCGACCGGGACGGGGAACACTGAAGCTTTCTTT.

The chain is built from TRBV28 and TRBJ1-2, with D perhaps TRBD1 (6 bases). The CDR3 consists of 15 residues. The V end was cut by 6 bases, the J end by 2 bases, with 16 bases between. CDR1 is MDHEN, CDR2 SYDVKM, per germline. In nucleotides, the CDR3 is TGTGCCAGCAGCCCGGGACACCGAGTAAACTATGGCTACACCTTC. Residues: CASSPGHRVNYGYTF.

The chain couples TRBV3-1 (or the pseudogene TRBV3-2) to TRBJ2-6; no clear D gene. In germline, CDR1 is LGHDT, CDR2 YNNKEL (reference sequence). The V end was cut by 0 bases, the J end by 0 bases, with 15 bases between. CDR3 size: 19 residues. The CDR3 is CASSQEFLQDSSGANVLTF. In nucleotides, the CDR3 is TGTGCCAGCAGCCAAGAATTCCTTCAGGATAGCTCTGGGGCCAACGTCCTGACTTTC.

V and J are TRBV7-9 and TRBJ2-4; the D gene is possibly TRBD1 (6 bases). V lost 5 bases and J lost 12, with 20 bases in between. This CDR3 is 14 amino acids long. Germline CDR1 is SEHNR and CDR2 is FQNEAQ (reference sequence). The CDR3 sequence is CASSPRDNPEGQYF. In DNA, the CDR3 is TGTGCCAGCAGCCCCAGGGACAATCCCGAGGGTCAGTACTTC.

DNA for the CDR3: TGTGCCAGCAGGTCGGGAATTGCGGGGCAGTACTTC. It yields the protein CASRSGIAGQYF. This chain uses TRBV28 with TRBJ2-7, with a possible D match to TRBD2 (5 bases). Germline V CDR1 and CDR2: MDHEN, SYDVKM. There are 12 residues in the CDR3. Trimming took 6 bases from V and 9 from J, leaving 15 bases between them. Based on the CDR3 plus reference TRBV28 and TRBJ2-7, the full variable domain is DVKVTQSSRYLVKRTGEKVFLECVQDMDHENMFWYRQDPGLGLRLIYFSYDVKMKEKGDIPEGYSVSREKKERFSLILESASTNQTSMYLCASRSGIAGQYFGPGTRLTVT.

This clone was observed a handful of times. This chain links TRBV14 with TRBJ1-4, with TRBD1 matching 11 bases. The germline V gene encodes CDR1 SGHDN and CDR2 FVKESK. The V and J ends lost 4 bases and 5 bases, in that order; junction bases with no gene match: 3. The CDR3 runs to 15 residues. The CDR3 spells CASSLWDRGNEKLFF. CDR3 DNA: TGTGCCAGCAGCCTTTGGGACAGGGGGAATGAAAAACTGTTTTTT.

The chain combines TRBV3-1 (or the pseudogene TRBV3-2) with TRBJ2-5; 7 bases agree with TRBD2. Germline CDR1 is LGHDT and CDR2 is YNNKEL (reference sequence). This CDR3 is built from 18 residues. The V segment lost 2 bases and the J segment 5 bases; nucleotides outside the gene matches: 17. The CDR3 coding sequence is TGTGCCAGCAGCCAACTCCCTGGGGGGGGAGGGCCACTGGAGACCCAGTACTTC. Translation: CASSQLPGGGGPLETQYF.

The chain employs TRBV9 and TRBJ1-2, with D perhaps TRBD1 (6 bases). Germline V lookup: CDR1 SGDLS, CDR2 YYNGEE. V dropped 3 bases and J dropped 3 bases, with 12 bases sitting between them. CDR3 size: 14 residues. This CDR3 reads CASSGNTGYYGYTF. In DNA, the CDR3 is TGTGCCAGCAGCGGTAACACAGGGTACTATGGCTACACCTTC.

The chain joins TRBV2 to TRBJ2-3; perhaps D is TRBD1 or TRBD2 (5 bases each). The V end lost 5 bases, the J end lost 2 bases, and 8 bases lay between the germline ends. The CDR3 covers 13 residues. Germline assignment: CDR1 SNHLY and CDR2 FYNNEI. The CDR3 region has the DNA TGTGCCAGCAGTCGGGGCCTCACAGATACGCAGTATTTT. It codes for CASSRGLTDTQYF.

The rearrangement links TRBV6-1 to TRBJ2-3, with 9 bases matching TRBD2. Germline V lookup: CDR1 MNHNS, CDR2 SASEGT. The CDR3 totals 18 residues. V gave up 0 bases and J gave up 1 base; unmatched junction bases: 8. The DNA of the CDR3 is TGTGCCAGCAGTGAAGCGAGGGTAGCGGGAGATCGCACAGATACGCAGTATTTT. Translating it yields CASSEARVAGDRTDTQYF.

The genes are TRBV7-8 and TRBJ2-1, with 10 bases fitting TRBD2. The germline V gene has CDR1 SGHVS and CDR2 FQNEAQ. This CDR3 region has 14 residues. J was trimmed by 6 bases and V by 5 bases; bases with no gene match: 4. This CDR3 reads CASSLSGGINEQFF. CDR3 bases: TGTGCCAGCAGCCTTAGCGGGGGGATCAATGAGCAGTTCTTC.

This clone appeared a single time. Here the CDR3 reads CASGDRNQPQHF. CDR3 nucleotide sequence: TGTGCCAGCGGAGACAGGAATCAGCCCCAGCATTTT. V usage is TRBV2 and J usage is TRBJ1-5; D might be TRBD1 (6 bases). The CDR3 runs to 12 residues. V was shortened by 8 bases and J by 4 bases, with 9 bases between the two germline ends. From germline, CDR1 is SNHLY and CDR2 FYNNEI. Together with reference TRBV2 and TRBJ1-5, the CDR3 gives the full variable domain: EPEVTQTPSHQVTQMGQEVILRCVPISNHLYFYWYRQILGQKVEFLVSFYNNEISEKSEIFDDQFSVERPDGSNFTLKIRSTKLEDSAMYFCASGDRNQPQHFGDGTRLSIL.

The genes are TRBV10-3 and TRBJ2-7; the D gene is possibly TRBD1 (7 bases). CDR1 is ENHRY and CDR2 is SYGVKD in the germline V gene. The V end lost 5 bases, the J end lost 6 bases, and 23 bases lay between the germline ends. The CDR3 runs to 16 residues. CDR3 sequence: CAISPRQGIQGGEQYF. In DNA form, the CDR3 reads TGTGCCATCAGTCCTAGACAGGGCATTCAGGGGGGCGAGCAGTACTTC.

This sequence joins TRBV5-1 and TRBJ1-4; maybe TRBD1 (6 bases). V shed 5 bases and J shed 8 bases, with 16 bases lying between them. Germline CDR1 and CDR2: SGHRS and YFSETQ. The CDR3 spans 14 residues. The CDR3 region is CASRAGAVAEKLFF. The DNA of the CDR3 is TGCGCCAGCAGGGCAGGGGCAGTCGCCGAAAAACTGTTTTTT.

The chain combines TRBV19 with TRBJ2-3; D is unresolved. With 6 bases removed from V and 8 bases from J, the gap between germline ends came to 12 bases. The CDR3 contains 12 residues. Germline V gene lookup returns CDR1 LNHDA and CDR2 SQIVND (reference sequence). The CDR3 DNA reads as TGTGCCAGTAGCCCGGGTTCGGGTACGCAGTATTTT. It codes for CASSPGSGTQYF.